The 27 T cell receptor beta chains below come from one sample, sequenced in a study of beta chain features in type 1 diabetes. Of the isolated RNA, all was reverse transcribed, and so the sequenced material was expressed TCRB transcripts. Using immunoSEQ multiplex PCR, the repertoire was profiled, and TCRdb retains in-frame clones only, with some absent. Among under 95,000 clones listed, under 35% were seen once. Sequenced: stem cell memory CD4+ T cells from blood. The receptors shown here come from a woman aged 18-29 years in good health.

The chain recombines TRBV30 with TRBJ2-3, with TRBD2 identical over 8 bases. Losses at the gene ends were 2 bases for V and 14 bases for J; bases not matched to a gene: 12. The CDR3 extends over 13 amino acids. The germline V gene has CDR1 GTSNPN and CDR2 SVGIG (reference sequence). CDR3 amino acids: CAWSLERGTSRYF. CDR3 sequence (DNA): TGTGCCTGGAGTCTGGAGCGGGGGACCTCGAGGTATTTT.

J is TRBJ2-7 and V is TRBV27; TRBD1 agrees at 11 bases. This CDR3 contains 15 residues. CDR1 is MNHEY, CDR2 SMNVEV, per germline (reference sequence). V was clipped by 7 bases and J by 5 bases; unmatched bases: 10. CDR3 nucleotide sequence: TGTGCCAGCAATCACTCCACGGGACAGGGGGACGAGCAGTACTTC. Translating gives CASNHSTGQGDEQYF.

The genes are TRBV6-1 and TRBJ2-5; no clear D. Trimming pared 1 base from V and 2 bases from J, leaving 8 bases between. The CDR3 loop spans 14 amino acids. From germline, CDR1 is MNHNS and CDR2 SASEGT. The chain's CDR3 is CASSEDDRQETQYF. The CDR3 DNA reads as TGTGCCAGCAGTGAAGATGATAGACAAGAGACCCAGTACTTC.

CDR3 in amino acids: CASSPGLDGGGTQYF. The CDR3 coding sequence is TGCGCCAGCAGTCCGGGACTAGACGGGGGGGGTACGCAGTATTTT. The chain has TRBV5-1 and TRBJ2-3; 8 nucleotides match TRBD2. The trim removed 5 bases at V and 8 bases at J, leaving 13 bases unmatched. Germline V gene lookup returns CDR1 SGHRS and CDR2 YFSETQ. The CDR3 is made up of 15 amino acids.

V and J are TRBV4-1 and TRBJ2-1; 7 bases align to TRBD1. CDR3 length equals 15 residues. Germline V lookup: CDR1 MGHRA, CDR2 YSYEKL. V was pared by 5 bases and J by 4 bases, with 8 bases of the junction left unmatched. The CDR3 spells CASSKTGERYNEQFF. The CDR3 nucleotides read TGCGCCAGCAGCAAAACAGGGGAAAGGTACAATGAGCAGTTCTTC.

This chain uses TRBV7-9 with TRBJ1-5; D is possibly TRBD1 (6 bases). Trimming left V 5 bases short and J 2 bases short, with 7 bases between. The CDR3 is 13 amino acids. CDR1 and CDR2 from the germline V gene are SEHNR and FQNEAQ (reference sequence). The CDR3: CASSPGGNQPQHF. The CDR3 DNA is TGTGCCAGCAGCCCAGGGGGCAATCAGCCCCAGCATTTT.

The chain joins TRBV5-4 to TRBJ2-1; tentative D call: TRBD2 (6 bases). The V gene lost 2 bases and the J gene lost 3 bases, with 12 bases spanning the gap. The CDR3 runs 15 residues. Germline V CDR1 and CDR2: SGHNT, YYREEE (reference sequence). CDR3 nucleotides: TGTGCCAGCAGCTTCATCACGGGGGTCTACAATGAGCAGTTCTTC. Amino acid sequence: CASSFITGVYNEQFF. The full variable domain, its missing parts supplied by reference TRBV5-4 and TRBJ2-1, is ETGVTQSPTHLIKTRGQQVTLRCSSQSGHNTVSWYQQALGQGPQFIFQYYREEENGRGNFPPRFSGLQFPNYSSELNVNALELDDSALYLCASSFITGVYNEQFFGPGTRLTVL.

This clone was counted between two and nine times. The chain is built from TRBV7-9 and TRBJ1-2, with D possibly being TRBD1 (6 bases). The CDR3 spans 15 residues. Per the germline V gene, CDR1 is SEHNR and CDR2 is FQNEAQ (reference sequence). The germline V and J ends were trimmed by 5 bases and 1 base, with 14 bases remaining between them. This CDR3 is CASSPGGGLNYGYTF. CDR3 DNA sequence: TGTGCCAGCAGCCCGGGGGGGGGCCTTAACTATGGCTACACCTTC.

The rearrangement links TRBV6-6 to TRBJ1-5, with 7 bases identical to TRBD1. The V and J ends lost 5 bases and 1 base, in that order; junction bases with no gene match: 5. The CDR3 loop spans 15 amino acids. CDR1 is MNHNY, CDR2 SVGAGI, per germline (reference sequence). In nucleotides, the CDR3 is TGTGCCAGCAGTATCTTACAGGGGAGCAATCAGCCCCAGCATTTT. It translates to CASSILQGSNQPQHF.

The J gene is TRBJ2-7, the V gene TRBV19; D perhaps matches TRBD2 (5 bases). The CDR3 is made up of 14 amino acids. Germline CDR1 reads LNHDA; CDR2 reads SQIVND (reference sequence). With 3 bases removed from V and 4 bases from J, the gap between germline ends came to 13 bases. The CDR3 loop is CASSMTSGGYEQYF. The CDR3 DNA reads TGTGCCAGTAGTATGACATCCGGCGGGTACGAGCAGTACTTC.

The rearrangement joins TRBV4-1 to TRBJ2-7, with 9 bases that match TRBD2. The CDR3 is 17 amino acids. The junction had 10 bases not matched to a gene; V was cut back by 0 bases and J by 4 bases. From germline, CDR1 is MGHRA and CDR2 YSYEKL. This CDR3 is CASSQEGAPGLAYEQYF. The CDR3 region has the DNA TGCGCCAGCAGCCAAGAGGGGGCGCCGGGACTAGCATACGAGCAGTACTTC.

In its sample, this clone was seen once. The chain couples TRBV7-3 to TRBJ2-3, with 11 positions matching TRBD2. Trimming removed 5 bases from V and 2 bases from J; junction bases left unmatched: 6. The CDR3 extends over 16 amino acids. Germline V gene lookup returns CDR1 SGHTA and CDR2 FQGTGA. CDR3 protein: CASSRGTSGYTDTQYF. CDR3 coding DNA: TGTGCCAGCAGCCGCGGGACTAGCGGATACACAGATACGCAGTATTTT.

The V call is TRBV6-5, the J call TRBJ2-7, with D possibly being TRBD2 (6 bases). The CDR3 consists of 16 residues. From germline, CDR1 is MNHEY and CDR2 SVGAGI. Trimming took 0 bases from V and 3 from J, leaving 15 bases between them. The CDR3 sequence is CASSYSSIRRGYEQYF. The CDR3 coding sequence is TGTGCCAGCAGTTACTCGTCTATCCGGCGGGGCTACGAGCAGTACTTC.

The genes are TRBV11-3 and TRBJ2-7; TRBD2 is a possible D gene (7 bases). The germline V gene encodes CDR1 SGHNT and CDR2 YENEEA. The CDR3 length is 17 residues. The CDR3 region has the DNA TGTGCCAGCAGCTCATTTAGGGGGTCCAGGCGGGAGCCACCTCTACAGGTC. This encodes CASSSFRGSRREPPLQV.

In this sample, this clone turned up a few times. The chain combines TRBV11-2 with TRBJ2-4; 8 bases match TRBD2. The CDR3 spans 13 residues. From germline, CDR1 is SGHAT and CDR2 FQNNGV. V was clipped by 6 bases and J by 8 bases; unmatched bases: 6. The CDR3 here is CASSRSGDDIQYF. CDR3 bases: TGTGCCAGCAGTCGTAGCGGGGACGACATTCAGTACTTC.

This clone was counted between two and nine times. The rearrangement uses TRBV18 and TRBJ2-2, with a possible D match to TRBD2 (6 bases). There are 15 residues in the CDR3. Germline V CDR1 and CDR2: KGHSH, LQKENI. Trimming took off 6 bases at V and 1 base at J, with 12 bases between the two ends. This chain's CDR3 is CASSEGYMNTGELFF. The CDR3, as DNA: TGTGCCAGCTCGGAGGGGTACATGAACACCGGGGAGCTGTTTTTT.

The chain joins TRBV18 to TRBJ2-2; tentative D call: TRBD1 (5 bases). Germline CDR1 is KGHSH and CDR2 is LQKENI. Between the trimmed V and J ends, which lost 1 base and 4 bases, there was a span of 10 bases. This CDR3 has 15 amino acids. CDR3 region: CASSPRQISTGELFF. The CDR3 region has the DNA TGTGCCAGCTCACCACGACAGATCTCCACCGGGGAGCTGTTTTTT.

This chain links TRBV5-1 with TRBJ2-1; D unresolved. The germline V gene has CDR1 SGHRS and CDR2 YFSETQ. The CDR3 covers 13 residues. The V and J ends lost 0 bases and 10 bases respectively, with 11 bases between them. The CDR3 coding sequence is TGCGCCAGCAGCTTGGGCCTAGGTTCGGAGCAGTTCTTC. Translating gives CASSLGLGSEQFF.

This chain connects TRBV2 to TRBJ2-1; TRBD1 matches 7 bases. The CDR3 is 11 residues long. Germline CDR1 and CDR2: SNHLY and FYNNEI. CDR3 loop: CVGQTYNEQFF. The CDR3 nucleotides are TGTGTGGGACAGACCTACAATGAGCAGTTCTTC.

The rearrangement links TRBV15 to TRBJ2-7, with 14 nucleotides matching TRBD2. Germline loops: CDR1 LNHNV, CDR2 YYDKDF (reference sequence). This CDR3 is 15 amino acids long. V was pared by 3 bases and J by 4 bases, with 2 bases of the junction left unmatched. Here the CDR3 reads CATSSGTSGSYEQYF. The CDR3 DNA is TGTGCCACCAGCAGTGGGACTAGCGGGAGTTACGAGCAGTACTTC.

This clone was observed once. The chain has TRBV9 and TRBJ2-3; D is undetermined. The CDR3 runs 15 residues. CDR1 is SGDLS and CDR2 is YYNGEE in the germline V gene. V lost 3 bases, J lost 6 bases, and 17 bases lay in between. CDR3 loop: CASSDVGTPGDTQYF. In DNA, the CDR3 is TGTGCCAGCAGCGACGTGGGCACTCCTGGGGATACGCAGTATTTT.

This clone turned up a few times. The chain recombines TRBV7-6 with TRBJ2-6, with TRBD1 matching over 7 bases. V trimming: 4 bases; J trimming: 4 bases; junction bases outside the gene matches: 13. The CDR3 is 18 amino acids. The germline gives CDR1 SGHVS, CDR2 FNYEAQ. The CDR3 loop is CASSSQITGAAGANVLTF. The DNA for the CDR3 is TGTGCCAGCAGCTCCCAGATTACAGGGGCTGCCGGGGCCAACGTCCTGACTTTC.

This clone was detected a few times. CDR3: CASGAAVNSPLHF. CDR3 in DNA: TGTGCCAGCGGGGCGGCAGTTAATTCACCCCTCCACTTT. This chain uses TRBV6-5 with TRBJ1-6, with a tentative D call TRBD1 (5 bases). The CDR3 loop spans 13 amino acids. V was shortened by 8 bases and J by 6 bases, with 11 bases between the two germline ends. Germline CDR1 and CDR2: MNHEY and SVGAGI.

This chain links TRBV14 with TRBJ2-4, with TRBD2 as a possible D gene (6 bases). V dropped 8 bases and J dropped 8 bases, with 13 bases sitting between them. This CDR3 spans 12 amino acids. Germline-derived CDR1 and CDR2 are SGHDN and FVKESK. In nucleotides, the CDR3 is TGTGCCAGCCCGGGACCGGGGGACATTCAGTACTTC. This encodes CASPGPGDIQYF. The full variable domain, completed using reference TRBV14 and TRBJ2-4, is EAGVTQFPSHSVIEKGQTVTLRCDPISGHDNLYWYRRVMGKEIKFLLHFVKESKQDESGMPNNRFLAERTGGTYSTLKVQPAELEDSGVYFCASPGPGDIQYFGAGTRLSVL.

The J gene is TRBJ1-5, the V gene TRBV18, with 8 bases lining up with TRBD1. This CDR3 is built from 16 residues. Germline assignment: CDR1 KGHSH and CDR2 LQKENI. With 2 bases clipped from V and 1 base from J, the junction kept 4 bases outside the gene matches. CDR3 sequence (DNA): TGTGCCAGCTCACCAATGGACAGGGAAAGCAATCAGCCCCAGCATTTT. This gives the protein CASSPMDRESNQPQHF.

Only a few counts were recorded for this clone. The rearrangement links TRBV19 to TRBJ2-5; D is perhaps TRBD2 (6 bases). Germline lookup yields CDR1 LNHDA and CDR2 SQIVND (reference sequence). Trimming stripped 7 bases from V and 1 base from J, with 16 bases between. The CDR3 contains 15 residues. CDR3 nucleotide sequence: TGTGCCAGTAAGATAAGCGGGCCCAGCCAAGAGACCCAGTACTTC. Its translation: CASKISGPSQETQYF.

This clone has just a few counts. CDR3 DNA sequence: TGCAGCGTCGCTTCAGGGGCCTTACAGCCCCAGCATTTT. This codes for CSVASGALQPQHF. The V and J genes are TRBV29-1 and TRBJ1-5; maybe TRBD1 (6 bases). This CDR3 contains 13 residues. The V end was cut by 6 bases, the J end by 7 bases, with 16 bases between. In germline, CDR1 is SQVTM, CDR2 ANQGSEA. The full variable domain, in which reference TRBV29-1 and TRBJ1-5 provide the parts outside the CDR3, is SAVISQKPSRDICQRGTSLTIQCQVDSQVTMMFWYRQQPGQSLTLIATANQGSEATYESGFVIDKFPISRPNLTFSTLTVSNMSPEDSSIYLCSVASGALQPQHFGDGTRLSIL.